The clone carrying this T cell receptor (beta chain) was counted only a few times. Between the trimmed V and J ends, which lost 4 bases and 0 bases, there was a span of 12 bases. Germline V gene sequence: CDR1 GTSNPN, CDR2 SVGIG (reference sequence). This CDR3 has 14 residues. The sample comes from a study of blood T cell repertoires in COVID-19. Repertoires were generated with immunoSEQ multiplex PCR, while TCRdb's copy carries only in-frame clones and drops some. The sample shows some 190,000 clones, over 70% of them seen only once. Sequencing input: PBMCs or T cells enriched from blood (not recorded which). The sequence was obtained from a man between 60 and 75 years old who had been exposed to COVID-19. The J gene is TRBJ1-1, the V gene TRBV30; maybe TRBD1 (5 bases). Written as DNA, the CDR3 is TGTGCCTGGACCACAGGAAAAATGAACACTGAAGCTTTCTTT. Translated: CAWTTGKMNTEAFF.